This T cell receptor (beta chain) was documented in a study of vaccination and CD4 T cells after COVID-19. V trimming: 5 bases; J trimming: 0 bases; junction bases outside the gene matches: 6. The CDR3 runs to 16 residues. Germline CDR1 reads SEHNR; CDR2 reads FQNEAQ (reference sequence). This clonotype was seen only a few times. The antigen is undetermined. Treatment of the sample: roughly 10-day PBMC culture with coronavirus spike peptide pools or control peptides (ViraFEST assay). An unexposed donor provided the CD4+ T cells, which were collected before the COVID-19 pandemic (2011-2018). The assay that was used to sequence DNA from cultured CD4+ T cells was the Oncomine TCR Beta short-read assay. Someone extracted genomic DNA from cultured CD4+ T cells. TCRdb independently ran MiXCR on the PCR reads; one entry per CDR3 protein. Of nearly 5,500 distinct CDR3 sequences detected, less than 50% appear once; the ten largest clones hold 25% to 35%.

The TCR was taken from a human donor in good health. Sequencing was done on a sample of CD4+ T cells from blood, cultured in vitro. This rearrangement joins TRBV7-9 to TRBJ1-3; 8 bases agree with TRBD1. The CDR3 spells CASSPWTGPSGNTIYF. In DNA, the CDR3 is TGTGCCAGCAGCCCGTGGACAGGGCCCTCTGGAAACACCATATATTTT.